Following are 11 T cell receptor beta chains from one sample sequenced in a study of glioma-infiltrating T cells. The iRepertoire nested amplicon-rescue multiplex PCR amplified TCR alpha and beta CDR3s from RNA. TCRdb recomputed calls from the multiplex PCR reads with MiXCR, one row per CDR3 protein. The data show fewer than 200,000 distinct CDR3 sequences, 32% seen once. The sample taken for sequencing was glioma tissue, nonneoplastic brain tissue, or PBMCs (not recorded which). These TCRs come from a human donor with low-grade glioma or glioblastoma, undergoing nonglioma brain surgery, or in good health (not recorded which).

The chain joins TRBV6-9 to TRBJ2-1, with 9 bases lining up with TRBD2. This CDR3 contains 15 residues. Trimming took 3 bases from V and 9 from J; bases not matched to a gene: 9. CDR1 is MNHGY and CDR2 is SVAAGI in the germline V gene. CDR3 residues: CASSYFPASGAEQFF. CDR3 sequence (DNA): TGTGCCAGCAGTTACTTCCCGGCTAGCGGGGCTGAGCAGTTCTTC.

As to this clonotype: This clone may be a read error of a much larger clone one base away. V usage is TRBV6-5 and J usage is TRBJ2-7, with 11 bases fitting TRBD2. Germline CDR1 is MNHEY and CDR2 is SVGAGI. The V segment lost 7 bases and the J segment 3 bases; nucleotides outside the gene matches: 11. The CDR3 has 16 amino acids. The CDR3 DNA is TGTGCCAGCACCGCCCCCCAGGGACTAGCGGTCTACGAGCAGTACTTC. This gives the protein CASTAPQGLAVYEQYF.

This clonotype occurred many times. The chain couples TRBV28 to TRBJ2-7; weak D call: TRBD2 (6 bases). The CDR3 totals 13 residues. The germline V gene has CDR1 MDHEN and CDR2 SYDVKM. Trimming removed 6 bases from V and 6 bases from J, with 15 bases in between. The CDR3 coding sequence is TGTGCCAGCAGCTTCACGAGGGGAGGCGAGCAGTACTTC. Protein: CASSFTRGGEQYF.

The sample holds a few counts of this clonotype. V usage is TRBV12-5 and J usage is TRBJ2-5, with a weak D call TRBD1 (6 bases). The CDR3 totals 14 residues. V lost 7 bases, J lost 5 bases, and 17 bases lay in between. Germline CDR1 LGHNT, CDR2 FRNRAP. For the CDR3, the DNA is TGTGCTAGTGCCCAGGACAGCCCGGTCGAGACCCAGTACTTC. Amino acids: CASAQDSPVETQYF.

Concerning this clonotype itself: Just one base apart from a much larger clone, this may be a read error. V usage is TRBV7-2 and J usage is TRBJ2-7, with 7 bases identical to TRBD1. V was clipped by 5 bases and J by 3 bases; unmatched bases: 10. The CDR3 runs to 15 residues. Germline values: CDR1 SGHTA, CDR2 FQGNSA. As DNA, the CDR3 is TGTGCCAGCAGCAGGAGGACAGGTAGAGACTACGAGCAGTACTTC. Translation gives CASSRRTGRDYEQYF.

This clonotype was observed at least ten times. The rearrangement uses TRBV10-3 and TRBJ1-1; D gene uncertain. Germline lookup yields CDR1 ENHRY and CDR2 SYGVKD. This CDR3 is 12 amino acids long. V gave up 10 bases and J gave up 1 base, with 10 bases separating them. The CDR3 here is CATRETNTEAFF. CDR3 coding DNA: TGTGCCACTCGAGAGACGAACACTGAAGCTTTCTTT.

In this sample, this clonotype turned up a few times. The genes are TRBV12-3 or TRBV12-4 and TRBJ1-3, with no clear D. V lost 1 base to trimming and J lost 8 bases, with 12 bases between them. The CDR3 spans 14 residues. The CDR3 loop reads CASSLGQYGHTIYF. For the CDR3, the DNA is TGTGCCAGCAGTTTAGGGCAATACGGACACACCATATATTTT.

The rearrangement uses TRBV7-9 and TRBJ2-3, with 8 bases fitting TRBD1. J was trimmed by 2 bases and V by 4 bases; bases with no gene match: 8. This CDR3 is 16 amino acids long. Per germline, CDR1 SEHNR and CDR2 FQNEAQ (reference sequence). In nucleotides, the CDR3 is TGTGCCAGCAGCTCCTGGACAGGGTCTAACACAGATACGCAGTATTTT. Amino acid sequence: CASSSWTGSNTDTQYF. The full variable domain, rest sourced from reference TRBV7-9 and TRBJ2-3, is DTGVSQNPRHKITKRGQNVTFRCDPISEHNRLYWYRQTLGQGPEFLTYFQNEAQLEKSRLLSDRFSAERPKGSFSTLEIQRTEQGDSAMYLCASSSWTGSNTDTQYFGPGTRLTVL.

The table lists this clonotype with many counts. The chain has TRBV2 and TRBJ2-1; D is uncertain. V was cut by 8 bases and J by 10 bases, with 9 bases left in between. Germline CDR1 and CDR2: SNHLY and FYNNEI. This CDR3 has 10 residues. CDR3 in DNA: TGTGCCAGCGGAAGGAAGGAGCAGTTCTTC. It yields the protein CASGRKEQFF.

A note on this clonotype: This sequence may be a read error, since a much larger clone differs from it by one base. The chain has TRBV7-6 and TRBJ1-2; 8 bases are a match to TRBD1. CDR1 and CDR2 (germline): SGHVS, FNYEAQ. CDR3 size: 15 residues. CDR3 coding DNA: TGTGCCGGCAGCTTCGACGACAGGGGCGTCTATGGCTACACCTTC. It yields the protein CAGSFDDRGVYGYTF.

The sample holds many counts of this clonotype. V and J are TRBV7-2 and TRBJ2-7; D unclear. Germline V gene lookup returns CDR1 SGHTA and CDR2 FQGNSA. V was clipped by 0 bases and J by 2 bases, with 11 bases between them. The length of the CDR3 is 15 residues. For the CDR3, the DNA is TGTGCCAGCAGCTTAGCGGGTAACCCCGCCTACGAGCAGTACTTC. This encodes CASSLAGNPAYEQYF.